The next 10 T cell receptor beta chains were all read from a single sample in a study of neurological immune-mediated disorders (dated by TCRdb to about 2019). The library was prepared using 5' RACE. The instrument given in TCRdb is Illumina HiSeq 2500. In TCRdb, the public reads were trimmed at Q25 with fastp and aligned with MiXCR, with productive beta chains retained. Each entry merges the rows of one CDR3 protein and shows their most common DNA and genes. The sample data list about 65,000 distinct CDR3 sequences, and over 4% of these were observed just once. The ten largest account for about 2.6% of the sample. The source material was PBMCs. The receptors were sampled from a man aged 45-65 years with multiple sclerosis.

The J gene is TRBJ2-7, the V gene TRBV7-9; TRBD1 might be the D (6 bases). Trimming took 5 bases from V and 5 from J, leaving 16 bases between them. In germline, CDR1 is SEHNR, CDR2 FQNEAQ (reference sequence). The CDR3 extends over 14 amino acids. This CDR3 reads CASSQGTVLHEQYF. Here the CDR3 DNA reads TGTGCCAGCAGCCAGGGGACCGTTCTCCACGAGCAGTACTTC.

This clonotype was counted at least ten times. The rearrangement uses TRBV29-1 and TRBJ2-3; 9 positions agree with TRBD1. The V segment lost 5 bases and the J segment 9 bases; nucleotides outside the gene matches: 6. CDR1 SQVTM and CDR2 ANQGSEA come from the germline V gene. The CDR3 consists of 12 residues. DNA of the CDR3: TGCAGCGTTCGAAAACAGGGGGCAACGCAGTATTTT. Translating it yields CSVRKQGATQYF.

This clonotype was recorded at least ten times. Mismatch with germline at one junction end may stem from a read error. Here the CDR3 DNA reads TGCAGTGCTAGAGATAGGGCGGGTCGCAATCAGCCCCAGAATTTT. Translation gives CSARDRAGRNQPQNF. The rearrangement joins TRBV20-1 to TRBJ1-5; D gene unclear. The CDR3 consists of 15 residues. CDR1 DFQATT and CDR2 SNEGSKA come from the germline V gene (reference sequence).

This clonotype was found many times. This sequence joins TRBV29-1 and TRBJ1-2; 7 nucleotides line up with TRBD1. Trimming removed 8 bases from V and 3 bases from J; junction bases left unmatched: 6. The CDR3 totals 12 residues. CDR1 is SQVTM and CDR2 is ANQGSEA in the germline V gene. Here the CDR3 reads CSSRGYDYGYTF. Here the CDR3 DNA reads TGCAGCTCCAGGGGGTACGACTATGGCTACACCTTC.

This clonotype was counted many times. The chain joins TRBV5-1 to TRBJ2-1; 8 bases line up with TRBD2. The CDR3 totals 14 residues. CDR1 and CDR2 (germline): SGHRS, YFSETQ. V was pared by 2 bases and J by 4 bases, with 2 bases of the junction left unmatched. DNA of the CDR3: TGCGCCAGCAGCTTCGGGGGGGGGTACAATGAGCAGTTCTTC. This sequence encodes CASSFGGGYNEQFF.

This clonotype was seen many times. The chain couples TRBV7-8 to TRBJ2-3, with D uncertain. The CDR3 sequence is 13 residues long. The germline gives CDR1 SGHVS, CDR2 FQNEAQ. V lost 3 bases and J 4 bases, leaving 8 bases between the germline ends. This CDR3 reads CASSFNRADTQYF. The DNA for the CDR3 is TGTGCCAGCAGCTTTAATAGAGCAGATACGCAGTATTTT. The full variable domain, with the rest looked up from reference TRBV7-8 and TRBJ2-3, is GAGVSQSPRYKVAKRGQDVALRCDPISGHVSLFWYQQALGQGPEFLTYFQNEAQLDKSGLPSDRFFAERPEGSVSTLKIQRTQQEDSAVYLCASSFNRADTQYFGPGTRLTVL.

This clonotype was recorded many times. The chain is built from TRBV6-5 and TRBJ2-7; a possible D gene is TRBD2 (7 bases). V gave up 5 bases and J gave up 4 bases, with 18 bases separating them. CDR1 and CDR2 (germline): MNHEY, SVGAGI. The CDR3 spans 15 residues. CDR3 amino acids: CASSPTGAGGYEQYF. The CDR3, as DNA: TGTGCCAGCAGTCCAACGGGGGCCGGGGGGTACGAGCAGTACTTC.

This clonotype was observed a handful of times. The chain combines TRBV12-3 or TRBV12-4 with TRBJ2-1; the D is unclear. The CDR3 is 12 residues long. Deletions cut 4 bases from V and 15 bases from J, with 16 bases between. Here the CDR3 DNA reads TGTGCCAGCAGTTCAGACCAAGCCCCAGGGTTCTTC. This translates into CASSSDQAPGFF.

This clonotype appeared many times. The chain joins TRBV27 to TRBJ2-3; D perhaps matches TRBD2 (5 bases). The CDR3 consists of 16 residues. V lost 2 bases and J 2 bases, leaving 14 bases between the germline ends. CDR1 MNHEY and CDR2 SMNVEV come from the germline V gene (reference sequence). The DNA for the CDR3 is TGTGCCAGCAGTTTAAGGAGCCTAGCCCTCACAGATACGCAGTATTTT. Amino acids: CASSLRSLALTDTQYF.

This clonotype was seen repeatedly, ten times or more. This rearrangement joins TRBV20-1 to TRBJ1-2, with TRBD1 matching 9 bases. Germline values: CDR1 DFQATT, CDR2 SNEGSKA (reference sequence). The V gene end was trimmed by 2 bases and the J gene end by 7 bases; junction bases not matched to a gene: 5. The CDR3 sequence is 13 residues long. CDR3 sequence reads: CSARSRDRVGYTF. The CDR3 DNA reads TGCAGTGCTAGATCCCGGGACAGGGTTGGCTACACCTTC.